The 10 T cell receptor beta chains listed next were all sequenced from one sample in a study of T cell changes during pregnancy in multiple sclerosis. Repertoires were generated with immunoSEQ multiplex PCR, while TCRdb's copy carries only in-frame clones and drops some. The table lists around 45,000 clones, 75% to 95% of them singletons. This material consisted of CD4+ T cells from peripheral blood mononuclear cells, taken in the second trimester of pregnancy. These receptors were taken from a female donor in good health, enrolled as a control in a pregnancy study.

The chain uses TRBV30 and TRBJ2-1, with TRBD1 matching 11 bases. The CDR3 length is 15 residues. Germline V gene sequence: CDR1 GTSNPN, CDR2 SVGIG (reference sequence). Germline trimming cut 0 bases from V and 7 bases from J; bases unmatched to any gene: 5. CDR3: CAWSVWDRGRNEQFF. CDR3 DNA: TGTGCCTGGAGTGTATGGGACAGGGGGAGGAATGAGCAGTTCTTC.

The chain couples TRBV5-5 to TRBJ1-1; TRBD1 is a possible D gene (5 bases). From germline, CDR1 is SGHKS and CDR2 YYEKEE (reference sequence). The CDR3 spans 16 residues. Deletions cut 2 bases from V and 0 bases from J, with 14 bases between. The CDR3 region has the DNA TGTGCCAGCAGCTTCTTGACAGTTCGCATGAACACTGAAGCTTTCTTT. This encodes CASSFLTVRMNTEAFF.

The rearrangement joins TRBV5-4 to TRBJ2-7, with 9 bases that match TRBD2. The ends lost 4 bases at V and 7 bases at J; junction bases unmatched: 12. The CDR3 consists of 15 residues. Germline values: CDR1 SGHNT, CDR2 YYREEE (reference sequence). The DNA of the CDR3 is TGTGCCAGCAGCCCCCGGGGTAGCGGGAGCCGGGAGCAGTACTTC. This sequence encodes CASSPRGSGSREQYF.

V is TRBV7-9 and J is TRBJ2-5; 7 bases map to TRBD2. V lost 6 bases, J lost 3 bases, and 7 bases stayed unmatched. The CDR3 is 14 amino acids. CDR1 is SEHNR and CDR2 is FQNEAQ in the germline V gene (reference sequence). The CDR3 DNA is TGTGCCAGCAGACAGTATGCGGGAGAAGAGACCCAGTACTTC. This encodes CASRQYAGEETQYF.

The rearrangement joins TRBV5-1 to TRBJ2-7, with 10 bases fitting TRBD2. J was trimmed by 3 bases and V by 5 bases; bases with no gene match: 5. The germline V gene encodes CDR1 SGHRS and CDR2 YFSETQ. This CDR3 contains 14 residues. The DNA for the CDR3 is TGCGCCAGCAGTCCCGGGACTAGCGACTACGAGCAGTACTTC. Translation gives CASSPGTSDYEQYF.

V gene TRBV2 combines with J gene TRBJ1-2; possibly TRBD1 for D (6 bases). The V end was cut by 10 bases, the J end by 5 bases, with 17 bases between. The CDR3 is made up of 13 amino acids. CDR1 is SNHLY and CDR2 is FYNNEI in the germline V gene. The CDR3 loop is CATGQSGPYGYTF. The CDR3 nucleotides are TGTGCCACAGGACAGTCGGGACCTTATGGCTACACCTTC.

The chain links TRBV7-3 to TRBJ2-1, with 7 bases matching TRBD2. CDR3 length equals 13 residues. J was trimmed by 7 bases and V by 5 bases; bases with no gene match: 5. Germline CDR1 and CDR2: SGHTA and FQGTGA. CDR3: CASSRGLGNEQFF. As DNA, the CDR3 is TGTGCCAGCAGCCGCGGACTAGGGAATGAGCAGTTCTTC.

This CDR3 is CASSPLDPAGGNTIYF. The CDR3 DNA sequence: TGTGCCAGCTCACCCCTCGATCCGGCGGGGGGAAACACCATATATTTT. The chain links TRBV18 to TRBJ1-3; the D is unclear. This CDR3 has 16 amino acids. Germline CDR1 and CDR2: KGHSH and LQKENI. Trimming pared 3 bases from V and 4 bases from J, leaving 16 bases between.

V is TRBV15 and J is TRBJ2-1; 8 positions agree with TRBD2. This CDR3 is built from 17 residues. Germline values: CDR1 LNHNV, CDR2 YYDKDF (reference sequence). Trimming took 0 bases from V and 2 from J; bases not matched to a gene: 6. CDR3 coding DNA: TGTGCCACCAGCAGAGATAGAGCGGGAGTTCCCTACAATGAGCAGTTCTTC. Its protein is CATSRDRAGVPYNEQFF.

J is TRBJ2-1 and V is TRBV7-9; D ambiguous. This CDR3 spans 11 amino acids. CDR1 and CDR2 (germline): SEHNR, FQNEAQ (reference sequence). V shed 3 bases and J shed 6 bases, with 3 bases lying between them. The CDR3 spells CASSFINEQFF. In DNA form, the CDR3 reads TGTGCCAGCAGCTTCATCAATGAGCAGTTCTTC.